The 9 T cell receptor beta chains in this list originate from one sample, sequenced in a study of cytomegalovirus exposure and HLA in healthy donors. PCR used 60 Vbeta primers and 13 Jbeta primers. Repertoires were generated with immunoSEQ multiplex PCR, while TCRdb's copy carries only in-frame clones and drops some. This table holds approximately 140,000 clones, 75% to 85% found once. Sample: PBMCs. These TCRs come from a woman in her forties in good health and CMV-seronegative.

The rearrangement uses TRBV27 and TRBJ1-2, with 8 positions matching TRBD1. Trimming removed 3 bases from V and 5 bases from J; junction bases left unmatched: 14. The CDR3 spans 17 residues. CDR1 is MNHEY, CDR2 SMNVEV, per germline (reference sequence). Written as DNA, the CDR3 is TGTGCCAGCAGTTTGTTTCCCGGGACAGGCGTACTTTATGGCTACACCTTC. Encoded protein: CASSLFPGTGVLYGYTF.

This chain joins TRBV10-1 and TRBJ2-6; no clear D. The CDR3 has 18 amino acids. Trimming removed 4 bases from V and 1 base from J, with 17 bases in between. The germline V gene encodes CDR1 WNHNN and CDR2 SYGVQD (reference sequence). This CDR3 reads CASSGDFCFPSGANVLTF. Here the CDR3 DNA reads TGCGCCAGCAGTGGAGACTTTTGTTTTCCGTCTGGGGCCAACGTCCTGACTTTC.

DNA of the CDR3: TGTGCCAGCAGCGTAGCAGGGGGCAACACAGATACGCAGTATTTT. Translation gives CASSVAGGNTDTQYF. V is TRBV9 and J is TRBJ2-3; 8 nucleotides line up with TRBD1. The CDR3 extends over 15 amino acids. Trimming removed 0 bases from V and 2 bases from J; junction bases left unmatched: 2. Germline CDR1 reads SGDLS; CDR2 reads YYNGEE.

The V and J genes are TRBV10-3 and TRBJ2-2; 7 bases match TRBD1. The V and J ends lost 5 bases and 4 bases, in that order; junction bases with no gene match: 7. The CDR3 covers 15 residues. CDR1 ENHRY and CDR2 SYGVKD come from the germline V gene. The CDR3 spells CAISYGTDGTGELFF. The CDR3 coding sequence is TGTGCCATCAGTTACGGGACAGACGGCACCGGGGAGCTGTTTTTT.

The gene calls are TRBV5-1 and TRBJ1-2, with 10 bases matching TRBD1. The germline V gene encodes CDR1 SGHRS and CDR2 YFSETQ. V gave up 3 bases and J gave up 2 bases; unmatched junction bases: 1. The CDR3 sequence is 14 residues long. The CDR3 region is CASSSTGGNYGYTF. In DNA, the CDR3 is TGCGCCAGCAGCTCGACAGGGGGCAACTATGGCTACACCTTC.

A remark on this clone: Germline and junction disagree at one end, which may indicate a read error. The rearrangement uses TRBV4-1 and TRBJ1-2, with D uncertain. The CDR3 length is 11 residues. Looked up from germline, CDR1 is MGHRA and CDR2 is YSYEKL. CDR3 sequence (DNA): TGCGCCAGCAGCAAAGACGGGGGCTACACCTTC. Translation gives CASSKDGGYTF.

This sequence joins TRBV10-1 and TRBJ2-5, with 12 bases fitting TRBD2. Trimming at V came to 7 bases and at J to 4 bases, leaving 7 bases not matched to a gene. Per the germline V gene, CDR1 is WNHNN and CDR2 is SYGVQD (reference sequence). This CDR3 contains 15 residues. CDR3 residues: CASTLTSGSGETQYF. CDR3 bases: TGCGCCAGCACCCTGACTAGCGGGAGTGGAGAGACCCAGTACTTC.

The DNA for the CDR3 is TGTGCCAGTAGGACCACGACTCCAGATACGCAGTATTTT. Residues: CASRTTTPDTQYF. The V call is TRBV19, the J call TRBJ2-3; D call uncertain. Trimming pared 6 bases from V and 4 bases from J, leaving 11 bases between. This CDR3 spans 13 amino acids. The V gene's germline CDR1 is LNHDA and CDR2 SQIVND (reference sequence).

The rearrangement joins TRBV13 to TRBJ2-7, with 10 positions matching TRBD2. This CDR3 region has 15 residues. Unmatched junction bases numbered 7, after V lost 3 bases and J lost 5 bases. Per germline, CDR1 PRHDT and CDR2 FYEKMQ (reference sequence). CDR3 protein: CASSFPAGGPDEQYF. CDR3 nucleotides: TGTGCCAGCAGCTTTCCAGCGGGGGGGCCTGACGAGCAGTACTTC.